This is a list of T cell receptor beta chains from one sample in a study of cytomegalovirus exposure and HLA in healthy donors. The data were produced by immunoSEQ multiplex PCR, yet TCRdb's version contains in-frame clones alone and is incomplete. Of roughly 49,000 clones in the sample, about 81% were seen once. The source material was PBMCs. The receptors were sampled from a boy aged 5 to 17 in good health and CMV-seropositive. Both conserved end residues are part of each CDR3. The order of the fields is J gene, D gene, V gene, clone size, CDR3 protein. D genes are given only for firm matches. Some rows mark clone size as missing; the rest say once, few, many or name a class of expanded clone.

TRBJ2-7 | TRBD1 | TRBV9 | . | CASSIDGTGNSYEQYF
TRBJ2-5 | . | TRBV7-7 | once | CASSPLAAPGQETQYF
TRBJ2-3 | . | TRBV2 | once | CASSDQGGNTQYF
TRBJ2-1 | TRBD2 | TRBV28 | . | CASSLAGGSVEQFF
TRBJ2-7 | TRBD2 | TRBV7-2 | . | CASSLSGGSYEQYF
TRBJ1-1 | . | TRBV6-5 | . | CASRRGSTGSTEAFF
TRBJ2-1 | TRBD2 | TRBV10-3 | . | CAINGGSSYNEQFF
TRBJ2-7 | . | TRBV4-2 | . | CASSHSYEQYF
TRBJ1-4 | . | TRBV2 | . | CASRGRGDGKLFF
TRBJ1-1 | . | TRBV25-1 | once | CASSDEGGFEAFF
TRBJ1-1 | TRBD1 | TRBV5-4 | . | CASSRDRGTWDTEAFF
TRBJ2-5 | . | TRBV5-4 | . | CASTSGEETQYF
TRBJ2-7 | . | TRBV19 | . | CASSAGSYEQYF
TRBJ1-5 | . | TRBV9 | . | CASSGKGGNQPQHF
TRBJ2-7 | . | TRBV6-1 | . | CASSERTVSSYEQYF
TRBJ1-4 | . | TRBV6-1 | . | CASSVNRNEKLFF
TRBJ2-4 | TRBD2 | TRBV7-2 | . | CASSVTSANPDIQYF
TRBJ1-2 | . | TRBV15 | . | CATSKTWGDYGYTF
TRBJ1-1 | TRBD1 | TRBV27 | . | CASSSRTGRTEAFF
TRBJ1-1 | TRBD1 | TRBV6-5 | few | CASSYWSGGLYTEAFF
TRBJ1-6 | . | TRBV9 | few | CASSVEGHLNSPLHF
TRBJ1-5 | TRBD1 | TRBV6-5 | . | CASSYGQDNQPQHF
TRBJ2-5 | . | TRBV4-1 | . | CASSPLGGGRKTQYF
TRBJ2-3 | TRBD2 | TRBV4-1 | few | CASSQVVSGGATDTQYF
TRBJ2-7 | . | TRBV5-4 | few | CASSQAASRSYEQYF
TRBJ1-1 | TRBD1 | TRBV19 | . | CASSLWDRAYAFF
TRBJ2-5 | TRBD2 | TRBV29-1 | . | CSVEVAGGGETQYF
TRBJ1-2 | . | TRBV19 | . | CASSTAGQNYGYTF
TRBJ2-1 | . | TRBV6-5 | . | CASSSPMSSYNEQFF
TRBJ1-1 | . | TRBV11-2 | . | CASSLGAHLNTEAFF
TRBJ2-3 | . | TRBV4-1 | . | CASRATAGSTDTQYF
TRBJ2-3 | TRBD2 | TRBV4-1 | . | CASSKLIAGGRADTQYF